This is a list of T cell receptor beta chains from one sample in a study of shared clonotypes between healthy human individuals. Measured with immunoSEQ multiplex PCR; TCRdb has only the in-frame clones, and not every one. The table has roughly 2,000,000 clones, roughly 93% seen once. The material sequenced was naive CD8+ T cells from PBMCs. The receptors come from a man aged 18 to 29 in good health. Some clones in this sample may be carry-over from other donors' samples. Both conserved end residues are trimmed from each CDR3. The order of the fields is CDR3 protein, V gene.

CDR3aa: ASRQEGVSEQF
v_gene: TRBV5-1

CDR3aa: ASSEIGTGAKLF
v_gene: TRBV7-9

CDR3aa: ASSHKLAASSYEQY
v_gene: TRBV9

CDR3aa: ASSISGELF
v_gene: TRBV5-1

CDR3aa: ASSLDQGLRRYGYT
v_gene: TRBV7-2

CDR3aa: ASSLRLSTDTQY
v_gene: TRBV27

CDR3aa: ASSSGTGATGELF
v_gene: TRBV5-1

CDR3aa: ASSFEQGLAGNTIY
v_gene: TRBV7-6

CDR3aa: ASRSVGGRGTEAF
v_gene: TRBV28

CDR3aa: ASSLVGGAGTEAF
v_gene: TRBV27

CDR3aa: ASSQGTSGVGAGELF
v_gene: TRBV4-2